The clone carrying this T cell receptor beta chain was counted many times. Its antigen is not identified. After removal of 5 bases from V and 7 bases from J, the junction contained 1 base not matched to a gene. This CDR3 contains 12 residues. The germline V gene encodes CDR1 SGHVS and CDR2 FNYEAQ. The data stem from a study of T cells in Graves' hyperthyroidism and ophthalmopathy. Points from the study as a whole: A model of 13 V-J features distinguished ophthalmopathy from stable hyperthyroidism. Before onset, by a median of about six months, the model predicted ophthalmopathy. Most thyroid clonotypes expanded above 0.001 appeared in blood too.

It was RNA transcripts that yielded the amplified TCR beta CDR3 regions. TCR CDR3 regions were first amplified by RT-PCR with HTBI primers. TCRdb processed the multiplex PCR reads anew with MiXCR; each CDR3 protein has one entry. The sample contains approximately 740,000 distinct CDR3 sequences, about 14% of which appear only once. Stable hyperthyroidism: no ophthalmopathy progression over 18 months of follow-up. Sample: blood. This receptor was taken from a woman between 18 and 29 years old with Graves' hyperthyroidism. The chain links TRBV7-6 to TRBJ2-7; 11 nucleotides agree with TRBD2. CDR3 nucleotides: TGTGCCAGCAGCCGACTAGCGGGGGAGCAGTACTTC. It specifies CASSRLAGEQYF.